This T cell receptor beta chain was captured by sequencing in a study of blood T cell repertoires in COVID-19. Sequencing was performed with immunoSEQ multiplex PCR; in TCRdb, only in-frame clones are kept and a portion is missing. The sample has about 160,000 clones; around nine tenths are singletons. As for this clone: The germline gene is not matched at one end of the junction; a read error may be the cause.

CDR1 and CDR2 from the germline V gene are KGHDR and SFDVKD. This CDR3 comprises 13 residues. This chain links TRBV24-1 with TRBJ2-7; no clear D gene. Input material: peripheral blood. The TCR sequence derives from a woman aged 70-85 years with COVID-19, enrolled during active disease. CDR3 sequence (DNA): TGTGCCACCAGCCGACACGGCTCCAACGAGCAGTACTTC. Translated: CATSRHGSNEQYF.